A single sample is the source of the 32 T cell receptor beta chains below, sequenced in a study of shared clonotypes between healthy human individuals. Assay: immunoSEQ multiplex PCR; the TCRdb copy retains only in-frame clones and omits some. The sample yields over 700,000 clones, approximately 72% seen once. Sequencing input: memory CD4+ T cells sorted from blood. This sample's subset: CD45RA-negative fraction. These receptors all stem from a woman aged 30 to 39 in good health.

This clone was observed a handful of times. The junction does not match germline at one end; this may be a read error. This chain connects TRBV7-9 to TRBJ2-3; 9 bases map to TRBD1. Germline lookup yields CDR1 SEHNR and CDR2 FQNEAQ (reference sequence). The length of the CDR3 is 17 residues. CDR3 in DNA: TGTGCCAGCAGGACCGGGACAGGGAAGCCTAGCATAGATACGCAGTATTTT. The encoded protein is CASRTGTGKPSIDTQYF.

The chain joins TRBV5-5 to TRBJ1-4; D remains unclear. This CDR3 region has 14 residues. The ends were cut back, 4 bases at V and 8 bases at J, with 15 bases in the middle. CDR1 is SGHKS, CDR2 YYEKEE, per germline (reference sequence). The CDR3 loop reads CASSLSGGEEKLFF. For the CDR3, the DNA is TGTGCCAGCAGCCTGTCTGGAGGAGAAGAAAAACTGTTTTTT.

V usage is TRBV19 and J usage is TRBJ1-5; 10 positions match TRBD1. Germline V CDR1 and CDR2: LNHDA, SQIVND (reference sequence). The junction had 16 bases not matched to a gene; V was cut back by 6 bases and J by 5 bases. The CDR3 length is 18 residues. CDR3 in amino acids: CASSPLGPDRGKDQPQHF. Written as DNA, the CDR3 is TGTGCCAGTAGCCCGCTCGGCCCGGACAGGGGGAAGGATCAGCCCCAGCATTTT. Full variable domain (rest looked up from reference TRBV19 and TRBJ1-5): DGGITQSPKYLFRKEGQNVTLSCEQNLNHDAMYWYRQDPGQGLRLIYYSQIVNDFQKGDIAEGYSVSREKKESFPLTVTSAQKNPTAFYLCASSPLGPDRGKDQPQHFGDGTRLSIL.

This rearrangement joins TRBV11-2 to TRBJ1-1, with 8 positions matching TRBD1. Germline CDR1 SGHAT, CDR2 FQNNGV. Trimming took 5 bases from V and 2 from J; bases not matched to a gene: 10. The CDR3 sequence is 16 residues long. The CDR3 loop reads CASSDPTDRANTEAFF. CDR3 nucleotides: TGTGCCAGCAGCGACCCTACGGACAGGGCAAACACTGAAGCTTTCTTT. The complete variable domain, with remaining parts taken from reference TRBV11-2 and TRBJ1-1, reads EAGVAQSPRYKIIEKRQSVAFWCNPISGHATLYWYQQILGQGPKLLIQFQNNGVVDDSQLPKDRFSAERLKGVDSTLKIQPAKLEDSAVYLCASSDPTDRANTEAFFGQGTRLTVV.

This clone has just one count. The rearrangement joins TRBV4-1 to TRBJ2-7, with D possibly being TRBD2 (5 bases). Germline V gene lookup returns CDR1 MGHRA and CDR2 YSYEKL. The V gene lost 0 bases and the J gene lost 9 bases, with 18 bases spanning the gap. This CDR3 comprises 15 residues. CDR3 sequence reads: CASSQDPRAGQRQYF. CDR3 nucleotides: TGCGCCAGCAGCCAAGATCCCCGGGCGGGCCAAAGGCAGTACTTC.

The J gene is TRBJ2-2, the V gene TRBV28; TRBD2 aligns across 9 bases. Looked up from germline, CDR1 is MDHEN and CDR2 is SYDVKM. Trimming at V came to 8 bases and at J to 10 bases, leaving 11 bases not matched to a gene. This CDR3 region has 14 residues. CDR3 protein: CASLGRSGGLELFF. CDR3 DNA: TGTGCCAGCTTGGGTCGGAGCGGGGGGTTGGAGCTGTTTTTT.

V and J are TRBV6-5 and TRBJ2-1, with 7 bases aligning to TRBD2. Losses at the gene ends were 5 bases for V and 4 bases for J; bases not matched to a gene: 8. CDR1 MNHEY and CDR2 SVGAGI come from the germline V gene. The CDR3 length is 15 residues. The CDR3 nucleotides read TGTGCCAGCAGTCCCGTTGGCGGGGGTTACAATGAGCAGTTCTTC. Encoded protein: CASSPVGGGYNEQFF.

This clone was counted a few times. The CDR3 here is CSVDGTGANYGYTF. The CDR3 DNA is TGCAGCGTAGATGGGACAGGCGCCAACTATGGCTACACCTTC. The V gene is TRBV29-1, the J gene TRBJ1-2; 8 positions agree with TRBD1. The CDR3 consists of 14 residues. J lost 2 bases, V lost 6 bases, and 8 bases had no gene match. Germline V gene sequence: CDR1 SQVTM, CDR2 ANQGSEA.

The rearrangement joins TRBV19 to TRBJ2-1; 10 bases align to TRBD2. V was pared by 9 bases and J by 10 bases, with 15 bases of the junction left unmatched. This CDR3 has 15 residues. Germline V gives CDR1 LNHDA, CDR2 SQIVND (reference sequence). The CDR3 is CASQLGSSGRDEQFF. The DNA for the CDR3 is TGTGCCAGCCAATTGGGGTCGAGCGGGAGGGACGAGCAGTTCTTC.

V gene TRBV7-9 combines with J gene TRBJ2-2; 10 bases align to TRBD2. The CDR3 totals 16 residues. The J segment lost 5 bases and the V segment lost 7 bases, leaving 10 bases of the junction unmatched. Germline V gives CDR1 SEHNR, CDR2 FQNEAQ (reference sequence). CDR3 residues: CASTLPGTSETGELFF. The CDR3, as DNA: TGTGCCAGCACACTGCCCGGGACTAGCGAAACCGGGGAGCTGTTTTTT.

The V and J genes are TRBV27 and TRBJ2-5; no clear D gene. Judging by the DNA end, TRBJ2-7 fits better; the J call may be wrong. The germline gives CDR1 MNHEY, CDR2 SMNVEV (reference sequence). The CDR3 is 11 residues long. CDR3 loop: CASSSTYEQYF. The CDR3 nucleotides are TGTGCCAGCAGTTCCACCTACGAGCAGTACTTC.

The chain recombines TRBV18 with TRBJ2-2; weak D call: TRBD1 (5 bases). Trimming pared 2 bases from V and 6 bases from J, leaving 10 bases between. CDR3 length: 14 residues. Looked up from germline, CDR1 is KGHSH and CDR2 is LQKENI. This CDR3 reads CASSPFKGSGELFF. CDR3 nucleotides: TGTGCCAGCTCACCATTCAAGGGGTCCGGGGAGCTGTTTTTT. Using reference TRBV18 and TRBJ2-2 for the parts outside the CDR3, the full variable domain is NAGVMQNPRHLVRRRGQEARLRCSPMKGHSHVYWYRQLPEEGLKFMVYLQKENIIDESGMPKERFSAEFPKEGPSILRIQQVVRGDSAAYFCASSPFKGSGELFFGEGSRLTVL.

This clone was picked up one time. Since a much larger clone is just one base distant, this may be a read error. Different DNA sequences within this sample yield the same CDR3. The chain has TRBV27 and TRBJ2-5; 14 bases map to TRBD2. CDR1 and CDR2 (germline): MNHEY, SMNVEV (reference sequence). The CDR3 consists of 15 residues. Germline trimming cut 6 bases from V and 4 bases from J; bases unmatched to any gene: 4. In DNA form, the CDR3 reads TGTGCCAGCAGCCGTGGACTAGCGGGAGGAGAGACCCAGTACTTC. Translating it yields CASSRGLAGGETQYF.

Only a few counts were recorded for this clone. V usage is TRBV6-1 and J usage is TRBJ1-1; D is unclear. Germline lookup yields CDR1 MNHNS and CDR2 SASEGT. Between the trimmed V and J ends, which lost 5 bases and 1 base, there was a span of 8 bases. This CDR3 is built from 13 residues. The chain's CDR3 is CASSLAGNTEAFF. DNA for the CDR3: TGTGCCAGCAGTCTAGCCGGGAACACTGAAGCTTTCTTT.

The gene calls are TRBV30 and TRBJ2-7, with TRBD2 as a possible D gene (6 bases). Germline CDR1 reads GTSNPN; CDR2 reads SVGIG (reference sequence). The V gene lost 2 bases and the J gene lost 1 base, with 15 bases spanning the gap. This CDR3 is 15 amino acids long. The CDR3 DNA reads as TGTGCCTGGAGTTTCGCCGGGGGTTATTCCTACGAGCAGTACTTC. It yields the protein CAWSFAGGYSYEQYF.

The gene calls are TRBV7-8 and TRBJ1-1, with 9 bases lining up with TRBD1. Trimming removed 2 bases from V and 4 bases from J; junction bases left unmatched: 8. Germline assignment: CDR1 SGHVS and CDR2 FQNEAQ. The CDR3 is made up of 16 amino acids. The CDR3 DNA reads as TGTGCCAGCAGCTTAACACAGGGGGCGCGAAGCACTGAAGCTTTCTTT. Translating gives CASSLTQGARSTEAFF.

The chain uses TRBV27 and TRBJ1-1; 10 bases line up with TRBD1. CDR3 length equals 14 residues. V dropped 6 bases and J dropped 4; count of bases not matched to a gene: 5. Germline lookup yields CDR1 MNHEY and CDR2 SMNVEV (reference sequence). The CDR3 loop reads CASRPDRGFTEAFF. CDR3 in DNA: TGTGCCAGCAGACCGGACAGGGGGTTCACTGAAGCTTTCTTT.

The genes are TRBV18 and TRBJ2-3; D call uncertain. Trimming removed 6 bases from V and 0 bases from J, with 13 bases in between. The CDR3 spans 15 residues. Germline CDR1 and CDR2: KGHSH and LQKENI. CDR3 in amino acids: CASSLGSTSTDTQYF. CDR3 DNA sequence: TGTGCCAGCTCGCTGGGGTCGACTAGCACAGATACGCAGTATTTT.

This clone was detected only a few times. The chain joins TRBV5-4 to TRBJ2-7; 13 nucleotides match TRBD2. The CDR3 runs to 15 residues. Germline lookup yields CDR1 SGHNT and CDR2 YYREEE (reference sequence). V trimming: 3 bases; J trimming: 5 bases; junction bases outside the gene matches: 5. CDR3 DNA: TGTGCCAGCAGCTCCTGGACTAGCGGGAGTGACGAGCAGTACTTC. Translation: CASSSWTSGSDEQYF. The full variable domain, completed using reference TRBV5-4 and TRBJ2-7, is ETGVTQSPTHLIKTRGQQVTLRCSSQSGHNTVSWYQQALGQGPQFIFQYYREEENGRGNFPPRFSGLQFPNYSSELNVNALELDDSALYLCASSSWTSGSDEQYFGPGTRLTVT.

The chain joins TRBV28 to TRBJ1-4; D is undetermined. Trimming shortened V by 6 bases and J by 4 bases, and 18 bases separated the two germline ends. Germline V lookup: CDR1 MDHEN, CDR2 SYDVKM. This CDR3 comprises 16 residues. The DNA of the CDR3 is TGTGCCAGCAGCCCCAGAGGTAGACTGGATAATGAAAAACTGTTTTTT. This codes for CASSPRGRLDNEKLFF.

The chain carries TRBV14 and TRBJ2-5; D is ambiguous. V gave up 4 bases and J gave up 7 bases, with 16 bases separating them. There are 14 residues in the CDR3. Germline CDR1 and CDR2: SGHDN and FVKESK. The DNA for the CDR3 is TGTGCCAGCAGCCTCACCGGCTCTTCAACGACCCAGTACTTC. As protein: CASSLTGSSTTQYF.

The rearrangement uses TRBV19 and TRBJ2-5; 7 nucleotides match TRBD1. CDR3 length equals 18 residues. CDR1 is LNHDA and CDR2 is SQIVND in the germline V gene (reference sequence). Losses at the gene ends were 3 bases for V and 6 bases for J; bases not matched to a gene: 19. In DNA form, the CDR3 reads TGTGCCAGTAGTATGATGGGACAGACAAAAAGTAGTCGGAAGACCCAGTACTTC. Protein sequence: CASSMMGQTKSSRKTQYF.

This clone appeared a single time. This sequence joins TRBV6-6 and TRBJ2-7; possibly TRBD2 for D (5 bases). The CDR3 totals 13 residues. Trimming pared 0 bases from V and 6 bases from J, leaving 9 bases between. Germline V lookup: CDR1 MNHNY, CDR2 SVGAGI (reference sequence). As DNA, the CDR3 is TGTGCCAGCAGTTACTCGGCGGGTTCCGAGCAGTACTTC. This gives the protein CASSYSAGSEQYF.

The chain combines TRBV7-3 with TRBJ2-2; 8 positions match TRBD1. Germline V gene lookup returns CDR1 SGHTA and CDR2 FQGTGA. With V trimmed by 3 bases and J by 5 bases, 5 bases remained unmatched. The CDR3 is made up of 15 amino acids. CDR3 sequence reads: CASSFQGAQTGELFF. CDR3 in DNA: TGTGCCAGCAGCTTCCAGGGGGCGCAAACCGGGGAGCTGTTTTTT.

The chain recombines TRBV5-4 with TRBJ2-3; 7 nucleotides align to TRBD2. Per the germline V gene, CDR1 is SGHNT and CDR2 is YYREEE (reference sequence). The trim removed 5 bases at V and 3 bases at J, leaving 15 bases unmatched. The CDR3 is made up of 17 amino acids. The CDR3 bases are TGTGCCAGCAGTCCCCCGGGTAGCGGGCAGATTACAGATACGCAGTATTTT. Translation: CASSPPGSGQITDTQYF.

The V and J genes are TRBV6-6 and TRBJ2-7; 9 nucleotides match TRBD2. The germline V gene encodes CDR1 MNHNY and CDR2 SVGAGI (reference sequence). The CDR3 is 15 residues long. V shed 5 bases, J shed 5 bases, and the junction held 10 bases outside the gene matches. The CDR3 nucleotides read TGTGCCAGCAGTCCGAGGGCGGGAGGGATGAACGAGCAGTACTTC. Translating gives CASSPRAGGMNEQYF.

The J gene is TRBJ2-5, the V gene TRBV30; 10 positions agree with TRBD2. The CDR3 is made up of 15 amino acids. V shed 2 bases and J 3 bases; nucleotides not matched to a gene: 6. CDR1 is GTSNPN and CDR2 is SVGIG in the germline V gene (reference sequence). The DNA for the CDR3 is TGTGCCTGGAGTACCAGCGGGAGGGCCAAAGAGACCCAGTACTTC. The encoded protein is CAWSTSGRAKETQYF.

The genes are TRBV2 and TRBJ1-1; D perhaps matches TRBD1 (5 bases). Per germline, CDR1 SNHLY and CDR2 FYNNEI. This CDR3 region has 16 residues. With 2 bases removed from V and 4 bases from J, the gap between germline ends came to 17 bases. CDR3 DNA sequence: TGTGCCAGCAGTGAACCCAGGGAATATCGGGGCACTGAAGCTTTCTTT. Amino acids: CASSEPREYRGTEAFF. The full variable domain, its missing parts supplied by reference TRBV2 and TRBJ1-1, is EPEVTQTPSHQVTQMGQEVILRCVPISNHLYFYWYRQILGQKVEFLVSFYNNEISEKSEIFDDQFSVERPDGSNFTLKIRSTKLEDSAMYFCASSEPREYRGTEAFFGQGTRLTVV.

This chain uses TRBV7-9 with TRBJ1-4; D is possibly TRBD1 (5 bases). This CDR3 contains 14 residues. The germline V and J ends were trimmed by 3 bases and 2 bases, with 7 bases remaining between them. Germline loops: CDR1 SEHNR, CDR2 FQNEAQ (reference sequence). The CDR3 region has the DNA TGTGCCAGCAGCTTTGGGGGTACTAATGAAAAACTGTTTTTT. Amino acids: CASSFGGTNEKLFF.

The V call is TRBV4-1, the J call TRBJ2-7; 8 positions agree with TRBD1. The CDR3 runs 13 residues. The germline gives CDR1 MGHRA, CDR2 YSYEKL. After removal of 5 bases from V and 6 bases from J, the junction contained 6 bases not matched to a gene. The CDR3 DNA follows: TGCGCCAGCAGCTTACGGACAGGGACCGAGCAGTACTTC. As protein: CASSLRTGTEQYF.

The rearrangement uses TRBV18 and TRBJ2-3; D gene ambiguous. Germline CDR1 is KGHSH and CDR2 is LQKENI. The length of the CDR3 is 13 residues. Deletions cut 2 bases from V and 5 bases from J, with 8 bases between. CDR3 sequence (DNA): TGTGCCAGCTCACCAGTGGTGGAAGATACGCAGTATTTT. This gives the protein CASSPVVEDTQYF.

This sequence joins TRBV6-5 and TRBJ1-5, with no clear D. The germline V gene encodes CDR1 MNHEY and CDR2 SVGAGI. The CDR3 length is 13 residues. V lost 8 bases and J lost 0, with 8 bases in between. The CDR3 bases are TGTGCCAGCGTCCCGAATAGCAATCAGCCCCAGCATTTT. Its translation is CASVPNSNQPQHF.